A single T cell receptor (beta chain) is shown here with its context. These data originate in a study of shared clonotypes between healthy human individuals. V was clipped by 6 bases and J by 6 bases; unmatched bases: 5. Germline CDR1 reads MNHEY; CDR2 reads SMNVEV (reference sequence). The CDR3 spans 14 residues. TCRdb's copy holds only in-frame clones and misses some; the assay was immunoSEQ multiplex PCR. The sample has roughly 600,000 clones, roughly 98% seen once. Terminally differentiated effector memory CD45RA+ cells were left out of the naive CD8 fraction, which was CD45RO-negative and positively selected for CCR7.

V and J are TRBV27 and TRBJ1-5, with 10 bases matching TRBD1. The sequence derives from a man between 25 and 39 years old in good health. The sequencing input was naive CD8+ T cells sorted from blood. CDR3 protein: CASRSRQGAQPQHF. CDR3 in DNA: TGTGCCAGCAGGTCGAGACAGGGGGCTCAGCCCCAGCATTTT.